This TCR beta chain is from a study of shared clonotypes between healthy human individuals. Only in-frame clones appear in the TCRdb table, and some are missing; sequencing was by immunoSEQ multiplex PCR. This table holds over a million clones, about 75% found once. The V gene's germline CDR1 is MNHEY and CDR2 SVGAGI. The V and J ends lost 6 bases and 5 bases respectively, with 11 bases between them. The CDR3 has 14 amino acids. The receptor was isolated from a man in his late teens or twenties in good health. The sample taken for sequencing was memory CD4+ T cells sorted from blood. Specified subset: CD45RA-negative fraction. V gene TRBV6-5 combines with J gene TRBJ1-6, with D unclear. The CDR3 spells CASRTTSHNSPLHF. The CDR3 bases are TGTGCCAGCAGGACGACGAGCCATAATTCACCCCTCCACTTT.